Below are 16 T cell receptor beta chains sequenced from a single sample in a study of T cell responses to AZD1222 COVID-19 vaccine. Clones were sequenced by immunoSEQ multiplex PCR, and TCRdb holds only the in-frame ones, with some missing. The sample includes around 78,000 clones, roughly 80% seen only once; the top ten take approximately 2.8%. The source material was peripheral blood, sampled on day 0 of AZD1222 vaccination. All receptors come from an adult in good health.

The chain has TRBV29-1 and TRBJ1-2; weak D call: TRBD1 (6 bases). This CDR3 spans 12 amino acids. The V end was cut by 3 bases, the J end by 5 bases, with 10 bases between. The V gene's germline CDR1 is SQVTM and CDR2 ANQGSEA. CDR3 bases: TGCAGCGTTGACAGGGGAGTTTATGGCTACACCTTC. It is translated as CSVDRGVYGYTF. The entire variable domain, with the rest obtained from reference TRBV29-1 and TRBJ1-2, is as follows: SAVISQKPSRDICQRGTSLTIQCQVDSQVTMMFWYRQQPGQSLTLIATANQGSEATYESGFVIDKFPISRPNLTFSTLTVSNMSPEDSSIYLCSVDRGVYGYTFGSGTRLTVV.

This chain links TRBV9 with TRBJ2-1; D call uncertain. The CDR3 sequence is 18 residues long. CDR1 is SGDLS and CDR2 is YYNGEE in the germline V gene. Deletions cut 1 base from V and 0 bases from J, with 17 bases between. DNA for the CDR3: TGTGCCAGCAGCGTATCCGACGGCGCCTTCAGCTCCTACAATGAGCAGTTCTTC. The encoded protein is CASSVSDGAFSSYNEQFF. Filled out from reference TRBV9 and TRBJ2-1, the complete variable domain reads DSGVTQTPKHLITATGQRVTLRCSPRSGDLSVYWYQQSLDQGLQFLIQYYNGEERAKGNILERFSAQQFPDLHSELNLSSLELGDSALYFCASSVSDGAFSSYNEQFFGPGTRLTVL.

This clone occurred once. The genes are TRBV6-6 and TRBJ2-3; D perhaps matches TRBD2 (5 bases). V was pared by 5 bases and J by 6 bases, with 12 bases between. Germline V gene lookup returns CDR1 MNHNY and CDR2 SVGAGI (reference sequence). The CDR3 totals 13 residues. The CDR3 here is CASSPPPGDTQYF. CDR3 DNA: TGTGCCAGCAGTCCCCCCCCGGGGGATACGCAGTATTTT.

This clone was detected once. The chain has TRBV4-1 and TRBJ2-3; 7 positions agree with TRBD2. The length of the CDR3 is 18 residues. Germline V gene lookup returns CDR1 MGHRA and CDR2 YSYEKL. V was clipped by 0 bases and J by 2 bases; unmatched bases: 11. The CDR3: CASSQEVAWEGSTDTQYF. For the CDR3, the DNA is TGCGCCAGCAGCCAAGAAGTAGCGTGGGAGGGGTCCACAGATACGCAGTATTTT.

This clone was seen just once. The rearrangement joins TRBV27 to TRBJ1-6; TRBD1 is a possible D gene (5 bases). The CDR3 is 15 residues long. The V gene's germline CDR1 is MNHEY and CDR2 SMNVEV (reference sequence). Trimming took 4 bases from V and 10 from J, leaving 17 bases between them. In DNA, the CDR3 is TGTGCCAGCAGTTCTGTTTCAACCTGGGGGTCACCCCTCCACTTT. Translation gives CASSSVSTWGSPLHF.

The chain joins TRBV7-8 to TRBJ2-3; 7 bases agree with TRBD2. The CDR3 covers 14 residues. The V gene end was trimmed by 8 bases and the J gene end by 0 bases; junction bases not matched to a gene: 5. In germline, CDR1 is SGHVS, CDR2 FQNEAQ. This CDR3 reads CASLSGASTDTQYF. The DNA for the CDR3 is TGTGCCAGCCTCAGCGGGGCCAGCACAGATACGCAGTATTTT. Complete variable domain (other parts from reference TRBV7-8 and TRBJ2-3): GAGVSQSPRYKVAKRGQDVALRCDPISGHVSLFWYQQALGQGPEFLTYFQNEAQLDKSGLPSDRFFAERPEGSVSTLKIQRTQQEDSAVYLCASLSGASTDTQYFGPGTRLTVL.

The rearrangement uses TRBV10-2 and TRBJ1-3, with D possibly TRBD1 on 5 matching bases. Germline V gives CDR1 WSHSY, CDR2 SAAADI. The CDR3 loop spans 17 amino acids. The V and J ends lost 2 bases and 0 bases respectively, with 14 bases between them. The CDR3 loop is CASSEGGKRNSGNTIYF. In DNA, the CDR3 is TGCGCCAGCAGTGAGGGGGGGAAACGGAACTCTGGAAACACCATATATTTT.

The V call is TRBV5-4, the J call TRBJ2-3, with D hard to call. V was cut by 4 bases and J by 7 bases, with 16 bases left in between. The CDR3 is 14 amino acids. Looked up from germline, CDR1 is SGHNT and CDR2 is YYREEE (reference sequence). CDR3 in DNA: TGTGCCAGCAGCCGACTTGACTCTAAAAATACGCAGTATTTT. This gives the protein CASSRLDSKNTQYF.

This chain joins TRBV7-9 and TRBJ1-3; no reliable D call. This CDR3 contains 15 residues. Germline assignment: CDR1 SEHNR and CDR2 FQNEAQ (reference sequence). The V gene lost 5 bases and the J gene lost 0 bases, with 11 bases spanning the gap. DNA of the CDR3: TGTGCCAGCAGCGCCGACGGGTTCTCTGGAAACACCATATATTTT. Translated, it gives CASSADGFSGNTIYF.

This clone is deemed medium-sized. The chain is built from TRBV5-6 and TRBJ2-1; 7 bases agree with TRBD2. The germline gives CDR1 SGHDT, CDR2 YYEEEE. This CDR3 region has 16 residues. The junction had 10 bases not matched to a gene; V was cut back by 4 bases and J by 3 bases. The CDR3 coding sequence is TGTGCCAGCAGCCGCGCCTTCAGGGAGGGCTACAATGAGCAGTTCTTC. This gives the protein CASSRAFREGYNEQFF.

This chain joins TRBV10-2 and TRBJ1-2; a weak D match, TRBD1 (6 bases). This CDR3 region has 14 residues. Germline V gene lookup returns CDR1 WSHSY and CDR2 SAAADI. Between the trimmed V and J ends, which lost 10 bases and 4 bases, there was a span of 19 bases. The DNA of the CDR3 is TGCGCCACAAGAGGGGGTTTGGAGGGCTATGGCTACACCTTC. Translated, it gives CATRGGLEGYGYTF.

The chain is built from TRBV4-2 and TRBJ1-2; 8 nucleotides align to TRBD1. V lost 1 base, J lost 3 bases, and 4 bases stayed unmatched. CDR3 length: 15 amino acids. The germline CDR1 and CDR2 sequences are LGHNA and YNFKEQ. The CDR3 bases are TGTGCCAGCAGCCAAGCTTCAGGGGGCGACTATGGCTACACCTTC. It specifies CASSQASGGDYGYTF.

The chain couples TRBV3-1 (or the pseudogene TRBV3-2) to TRBJ2-1; D ambiguous. The CDR3 totals 15 residues. Between the trimmed V and J ends, which lost 0 bases and 2 bases, there was a span of 8 bases. Germline lookup yields CDR1 LGHDT and CDR2 YNNKEL (reference sequence). Here the CDR3 reads CASSQDLSTYNEQFF. The CDR3 nucleotides read TGTGCCAGCAGCCAAGATCTTAGCACCTACAATGAGCAGTTCTTC.

This sequence joins TRBV11-2 and TRBJ2-3; D is undetermined. This CDR3 region has 14 residues. Germline assignment: CDR1 SGHAT and CDR2 FQNNGV. V lost 0 bases, J lost 5 bases, and 9 bases lay in between. In DNA form, the CDR3 reads TGTGCCAGCAGCTTAGAACGTGGCGGAGATACGCAGTATTTT. Translating it yields CASSLERGGDTQYF.

The chain carries TRBV19 and TRBJ2-1; 13 bases are shared with TRBD2. In germline, CDR1 is LNHDA, CDR2 SQIVND (reference sequence). V lost 5 bases, J lost 8 bases, and 6 bases stayed unmatched. The CDR3 is 15 amino acids. CDR3 coding DNA: TGTGCCAGTAGTCCGAGGACTAGCGGGAGCGATGAGCAGTTCTTC. Translation gives CASSPRTSGSDEQFF.

The CDR3 reads CASTLGGNTEAFF. Written as DNA, the CDR3 is TGTGCCAGCACCCTGGGTGGTAACACTGAAGCTTTCTTT. This rearrangement joins TRBV6-5 to TRBJ1-1; no reliable D call. This CDR3 is built from 13 residues. The germline V and J ends were trimmed by 7 bases and 2 bases, with 11 bases remaining between them. The germline V gene encodes CDR1 MNHEY and CDR2 SVGAGI.